This T cell receptor beta chain was recovered during a study of T-cell memory formation after mild COVID-19. Looking at the study overall: TCR clusters were largely donor specific.

This clonotype appeared a few times. TCRdb reanalysed the 5' RACE reads using MiXCR and keeps one entry per CDR3 protein. The sample holds 300,000 to 350,000 distinct CDR3 sequences, around 15% seen once. This CDR3 contains 13 residues. V was clipped by 3 bases and J by 3 bases; unmatched bases: 1. Germline V CDR1 and CDR2: MNHEY, SVGEGT. This TCR was sampled from a man younger than 35 who had mild COVID-19 (a few samples of this study predate the infection). Cell type and time point are not known. This chain joins TRBV6-2 or TRBV6-3 and TRBJ1-2; 7 positions match TRBD1. Sequences were obtained from PBMCs or a T cell subset sorted from them (not recorded which). The CDR3 region is CASSYTGDYGYTF. The CDR3 nucleotides are TGTGCCAGCAGTTATACAGGGGACTATGGCTACACCTTC.